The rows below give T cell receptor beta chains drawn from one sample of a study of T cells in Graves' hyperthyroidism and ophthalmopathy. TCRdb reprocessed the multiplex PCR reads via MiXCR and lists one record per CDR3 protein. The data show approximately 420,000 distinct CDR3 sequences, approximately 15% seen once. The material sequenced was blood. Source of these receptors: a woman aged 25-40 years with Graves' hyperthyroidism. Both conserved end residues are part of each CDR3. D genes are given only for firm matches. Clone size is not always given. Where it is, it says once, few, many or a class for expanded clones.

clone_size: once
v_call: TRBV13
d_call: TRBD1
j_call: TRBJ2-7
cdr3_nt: TGTGCCAGCAGCTTATTTCGGGGACAGGCTTTCTACGAGCAGTACTTC
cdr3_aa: CASSLFRGQAFYEQYF

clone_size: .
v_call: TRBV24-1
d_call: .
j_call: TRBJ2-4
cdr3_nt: TGTGCCACCAGTAAGGGGCATGGCAAAAACATTCAGTACTTC
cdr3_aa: CATSKGHGKNIQYF

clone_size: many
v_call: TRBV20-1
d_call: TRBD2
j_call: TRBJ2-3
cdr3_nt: TGCAGTGCTCGGAGCCTAGCGGGAGTAGGGGATACGCAGTATTTT
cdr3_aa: CSARSLAGVGDTQYF

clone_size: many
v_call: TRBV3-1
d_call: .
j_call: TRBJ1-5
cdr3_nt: TGTGCCAGCAGCCAAGACGGCGCGGCAAGCAATCAGCCCCAGCATTTT
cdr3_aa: CASSQDGAASNQPQHF

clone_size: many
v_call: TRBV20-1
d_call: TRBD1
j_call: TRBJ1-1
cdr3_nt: TGCAGTGCAGAGGGGACAGGGGACGGTGAAGCTTTCTTT
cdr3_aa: CSAEGTGDGEAFF

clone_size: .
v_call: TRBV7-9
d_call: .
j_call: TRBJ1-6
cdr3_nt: TGTGCCAGCAGCGAAGGTCCCGTCGCGAGCAATTCACCCCTCCACTTT
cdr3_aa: CASSEGPVASNSPLHF

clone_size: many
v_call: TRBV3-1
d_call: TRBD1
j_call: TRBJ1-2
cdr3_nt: TGTGCCAGCAGCTCGGGACAGGCAGGCTATGGCTACACCTTC
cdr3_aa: CASSSGQAGYGYTF

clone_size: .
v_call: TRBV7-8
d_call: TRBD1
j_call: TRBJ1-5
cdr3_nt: TGTGCCAGCAGCTTAGACCCGCTCACAGGGGAAAAATGGGATCAGCCCCAGCATTTT
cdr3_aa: CASSLDPLTGEKWDQPQHF

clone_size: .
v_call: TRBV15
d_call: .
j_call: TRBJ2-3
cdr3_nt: TGTGCCACCAGCATCGCGATGGGGCTAGGCACAGATACGCAGTATTTT
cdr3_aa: CATSIAMGLGTDTQYF

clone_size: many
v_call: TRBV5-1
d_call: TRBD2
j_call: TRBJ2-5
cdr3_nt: TGCGCCAGCAGCCCGGGACTAGCGGCAGCTCTTGTCGAGACCCAGTACTTC
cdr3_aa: CASSPGLAAALVETQYF

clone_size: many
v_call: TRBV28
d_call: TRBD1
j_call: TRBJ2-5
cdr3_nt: TGTGCCAGCAGCTTGCCGGGACAGCAAGAGACCCAGTACTTC
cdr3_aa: CASSLPGQQETQYF

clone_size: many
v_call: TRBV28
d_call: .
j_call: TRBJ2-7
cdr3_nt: TGTGCCAGCAGTTTAGAGCCGGGAGAGTCGTACGAGCAGTACTTC
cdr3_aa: CASSLEPGESYEQYF

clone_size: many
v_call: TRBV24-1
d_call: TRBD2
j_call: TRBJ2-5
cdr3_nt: TGTGCCACCAGTGATTTCGGGCTAGCGGTCCAAGAGACCCAGTACTTC
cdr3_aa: CATSDFGLAVQETQYF

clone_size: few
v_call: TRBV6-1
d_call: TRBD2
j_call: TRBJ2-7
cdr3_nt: TGTGCCAGCACGATTAGCGGGACCGGCCCCCACGAGCAGTACTTC
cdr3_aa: CASTISGTGPHEQYF

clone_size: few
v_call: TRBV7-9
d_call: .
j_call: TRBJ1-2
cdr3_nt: TGTGCCAGCAGCCCCCCGACTCAGACAAGCACGTATGGCTACACCTTC
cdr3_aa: CASSPPTQTSTYGYTF

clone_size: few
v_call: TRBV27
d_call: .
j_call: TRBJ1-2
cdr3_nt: TGTGCCAGCAGTTTAAGGGGCAGGGTGAGCTATGGCTACACCTTC
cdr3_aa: CASSLRGRVSYGYTF

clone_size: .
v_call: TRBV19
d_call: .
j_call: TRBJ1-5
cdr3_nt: TGTGCCAGTGGGGCGGAGAGTGGTCAACCCCAGCATTTT
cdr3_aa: CASGAESGQPQHF

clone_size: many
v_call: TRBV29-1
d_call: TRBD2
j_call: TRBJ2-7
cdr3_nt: TGCAGCGTTGAAGATCGAGGCGGGAGGACCTCCTACGAGCAGTACTTC
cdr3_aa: CSVEDRGGRTSYEQYF

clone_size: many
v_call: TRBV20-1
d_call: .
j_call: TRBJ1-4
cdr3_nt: TGCAGTGCTAGCGGCGCAGCAACTAATGAAAAACTGTTTTTT
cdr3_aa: CSASGAATNEKLFF

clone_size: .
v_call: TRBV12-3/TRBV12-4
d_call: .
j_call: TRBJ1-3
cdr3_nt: TGTGCCAGCAGCACCTCCCTCGAGGGTCTTGGAAACACCATATATTTT
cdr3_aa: CASSTSLEGLGNTIYF

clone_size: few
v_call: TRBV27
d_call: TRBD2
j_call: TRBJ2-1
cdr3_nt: TGTGCCAGCAGTTTAGCGACTAGCGGGAGCCCCTACAATGAGCAGTTCTTC
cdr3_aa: CASSLATSGSPYNEQFF

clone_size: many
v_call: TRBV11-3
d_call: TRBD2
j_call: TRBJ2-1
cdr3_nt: TGTGCCAGCAGCTTAGGATCTAGCGGGACTCCCGGGGATGAGCAGTTCTTC
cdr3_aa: CASSLGSSGTPGDEQFF

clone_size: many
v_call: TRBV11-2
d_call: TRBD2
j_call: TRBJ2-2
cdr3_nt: TGTGCCAGCAGCTTAGTGGCGCGGGAGGACACCGGGGAGCTGTTTTTT
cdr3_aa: CASSLVAREDTGELFF

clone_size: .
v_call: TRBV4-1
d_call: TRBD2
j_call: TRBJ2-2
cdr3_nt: TGCGCCAGCAGCCCCTCTAGCGGGAGGGGGACCGGGGAGCTGTTTTTT
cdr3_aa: CASSPSSGRGTGELFF

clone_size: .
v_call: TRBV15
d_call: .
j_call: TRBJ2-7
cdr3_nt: TGTGCCACCAGCAGAGATCTCTACGAGCAGTACTTC
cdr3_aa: CATSRDLYEQYF

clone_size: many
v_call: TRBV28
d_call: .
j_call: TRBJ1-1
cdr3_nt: TGTGCCAGCAGTAACGTGCTGAACACTGAAGCTTTCTTT
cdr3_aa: CASSNVLNTEAFF

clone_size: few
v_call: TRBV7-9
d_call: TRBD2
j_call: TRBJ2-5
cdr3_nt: TGTGCCAGCAGCTTAGGCGGGCGGGAGGGCCTAGAGACCCAGTACTTC
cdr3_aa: CASSLGGREGLETQYF

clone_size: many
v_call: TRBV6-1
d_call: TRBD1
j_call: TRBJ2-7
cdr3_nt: TGTGCCAGCAGTGGGACAGGGTACGGCTACGAGCAGTACTTC
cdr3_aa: CASSGTGYGYEQYF

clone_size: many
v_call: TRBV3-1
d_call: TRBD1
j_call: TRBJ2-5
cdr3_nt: TGTGCCAGCAGCCAAGGGTTCGGGACAGGGTACGAGACCCAGTACTTC
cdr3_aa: CASSQGFGTGYETQYF

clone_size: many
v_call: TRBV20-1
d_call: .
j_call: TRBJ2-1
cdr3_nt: TGCAGTGTGGAGCCGGGAGTCGACAATGAGCAGTTCTTC
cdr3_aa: CSVEPGVDNEQFF

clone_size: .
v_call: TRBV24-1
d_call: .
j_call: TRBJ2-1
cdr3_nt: TGTGCCACCAGTGATTTTCGGGCTACCTACAATGAGCAGTTCTTC
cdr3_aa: CATSDFRATYNEQFF

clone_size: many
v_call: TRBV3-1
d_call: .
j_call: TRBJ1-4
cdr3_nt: TGTGCCACCACAGGGAGGGGTGAAAAACTGTTTTTT
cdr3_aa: CATTGRGEKLFF

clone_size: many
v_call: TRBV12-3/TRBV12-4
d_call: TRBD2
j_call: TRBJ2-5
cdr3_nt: TGTGCCAGCAGTTTTGGACTAGCGGAAAGGGCGGGGACCCAGTACTTC
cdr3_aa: CASSFGLAERAGTQYF

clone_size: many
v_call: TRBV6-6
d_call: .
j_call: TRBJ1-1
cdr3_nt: TGTGCCAGCAGTTACTCGGGCGGAGGTGGAATCCTTGAAGCTTTCTTT
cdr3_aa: CASSYSGGGGILEAFF

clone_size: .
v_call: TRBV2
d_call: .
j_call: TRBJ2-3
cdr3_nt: TGTGCCAGCGTAGGGACTAGCACAGATACGCAGTATTTT
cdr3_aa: CASVGTSTDTQYF

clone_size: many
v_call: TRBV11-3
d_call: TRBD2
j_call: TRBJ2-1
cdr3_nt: TGTGCCAGCAGCTTAGATCGTACTAGCGGGAGCCACGACTACAATGAGCAGTTCTTC
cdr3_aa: CASSLDRTSGSHDYNEQFF

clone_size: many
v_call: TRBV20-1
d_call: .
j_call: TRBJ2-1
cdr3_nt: TGCAGTGCTAGGACTGCCAACTACAATGAGCAGTTCTTC
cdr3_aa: CSARTANYNEQFF

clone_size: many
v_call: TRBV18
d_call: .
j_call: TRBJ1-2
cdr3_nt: TGTGCCAGCTCACCTGACAGCTCGGGAGGCTACACCTTC
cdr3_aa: CASSPDSSGGYTF

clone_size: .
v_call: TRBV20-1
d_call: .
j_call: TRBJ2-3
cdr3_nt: TGCAGTGTTACGGGACTCAATACAGATACGCAGTATTTT
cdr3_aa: CSVTGLNTDTQYF

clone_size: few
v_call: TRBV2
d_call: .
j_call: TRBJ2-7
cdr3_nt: TGTGCCAGCAGCACCCTAGGGGGGAGCGGCGAGCAGTACTTC
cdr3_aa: CASSTLGGSGEQYF

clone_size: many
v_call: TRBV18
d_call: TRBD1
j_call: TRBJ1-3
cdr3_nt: TGTGCCAGCTCACCGGGACAGGCGCCTTACTCTGGAAACACCATATATTTT
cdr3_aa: CASSPGQAPYSGNTIYF

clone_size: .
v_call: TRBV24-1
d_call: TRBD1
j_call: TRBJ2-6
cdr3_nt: TGTGCCACCAGTGATCCACAGGGGGCTAACGGGGCCAACGTCCTGACTTTC
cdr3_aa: CATSDPQGANGANVLTF

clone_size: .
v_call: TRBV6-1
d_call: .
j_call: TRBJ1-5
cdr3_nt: TGTGCCAGCAGTGATTGGCCCGGGAGAACCGGGGGCAATCAGCCCCAGCATTTT
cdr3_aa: CASSDWPGRTGGNQPQHF

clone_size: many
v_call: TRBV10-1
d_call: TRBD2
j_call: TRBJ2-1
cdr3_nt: TGCGCCAGCAGTTCCGCCCCGGGACTAGCGGGCACATACAATGAGCAGTTCTTC
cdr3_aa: CASSSAPGLAGTYNEQFF

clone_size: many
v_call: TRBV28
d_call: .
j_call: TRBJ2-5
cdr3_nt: TGTGCCAGCAGTTTAGCGCGAGGGGAGACCCAGTACTTC
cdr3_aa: CASSLARGETQYF

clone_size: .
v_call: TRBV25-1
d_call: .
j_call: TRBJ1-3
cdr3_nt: TGTGCCAGCAGTGAGTCTGCAAACTCCATATATTTT
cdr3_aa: CASSESANSIYF

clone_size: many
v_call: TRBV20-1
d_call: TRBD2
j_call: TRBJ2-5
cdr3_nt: TGCAGTGCTGTGGTAGCGGGACAAGAGACCCAGTACTTC
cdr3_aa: CSAVVAGQETQYF

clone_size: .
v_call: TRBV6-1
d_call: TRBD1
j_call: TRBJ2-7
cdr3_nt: TGTGCCAGCAGGGAGACAGGGCAGGACTACGAGCAGTACTTC
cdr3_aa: CASRETGQDYEQYF

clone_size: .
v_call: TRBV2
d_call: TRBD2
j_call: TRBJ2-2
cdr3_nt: TGTGCCAGCAGTGGTAGGGCTAGCGGGGTATACGGGGAGCTGTTTTTT
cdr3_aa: CASSGRASGVYGELFF

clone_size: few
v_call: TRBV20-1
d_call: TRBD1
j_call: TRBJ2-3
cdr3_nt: TGCAGTGCTAGGGGTCCGGGACAGGGGCGGGCAGATACGCAGTATTTT
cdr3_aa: CSARGPGQGRADTQYF

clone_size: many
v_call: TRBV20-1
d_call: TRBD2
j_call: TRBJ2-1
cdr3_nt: TGCAGTGCCCGCAGGACTAGCGGACTATACAATGAGCAGTTCTTC
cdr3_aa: CSARRTSGLYNEQFF